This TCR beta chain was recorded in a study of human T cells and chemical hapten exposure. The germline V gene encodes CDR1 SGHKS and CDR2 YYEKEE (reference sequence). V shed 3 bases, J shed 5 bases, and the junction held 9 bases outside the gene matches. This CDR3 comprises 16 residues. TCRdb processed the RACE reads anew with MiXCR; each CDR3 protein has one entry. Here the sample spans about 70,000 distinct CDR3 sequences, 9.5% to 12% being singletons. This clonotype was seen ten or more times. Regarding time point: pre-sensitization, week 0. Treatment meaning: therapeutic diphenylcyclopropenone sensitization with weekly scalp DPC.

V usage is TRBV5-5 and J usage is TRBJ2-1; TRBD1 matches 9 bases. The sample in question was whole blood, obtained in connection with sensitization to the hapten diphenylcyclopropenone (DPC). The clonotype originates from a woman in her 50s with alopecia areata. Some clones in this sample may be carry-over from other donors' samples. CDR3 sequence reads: CASSWGTGTNHNEQFF. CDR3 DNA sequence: TGTGCCAGCAGCTGGGGGACAGGGACCAACCACAATGAGCAGTTCTTC.